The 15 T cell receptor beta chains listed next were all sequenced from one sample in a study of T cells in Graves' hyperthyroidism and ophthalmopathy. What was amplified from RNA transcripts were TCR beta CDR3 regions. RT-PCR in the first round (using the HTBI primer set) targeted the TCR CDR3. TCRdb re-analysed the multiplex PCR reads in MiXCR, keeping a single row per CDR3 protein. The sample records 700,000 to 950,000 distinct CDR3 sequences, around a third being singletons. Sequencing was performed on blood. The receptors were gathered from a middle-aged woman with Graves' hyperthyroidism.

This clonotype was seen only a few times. CDR3 residues: CASSDPRAGVNYEQYF. CDR3 DNA: TGTGCCAGCAGTGACCCTCGGGCAGGGGTGAACTACGAGCAGTACTTC. The V call is TRBV25-1, the J call TRBJ2-7; maybe TRBD1 (6 bases). The CDR3 is made up of 16 amino acids. The germline V gene has CDR1 MGHDK and CDR2 SYGVNS. V was shortened by 3 bases and J by 3 bases, with 18 bases between the two germline ends.

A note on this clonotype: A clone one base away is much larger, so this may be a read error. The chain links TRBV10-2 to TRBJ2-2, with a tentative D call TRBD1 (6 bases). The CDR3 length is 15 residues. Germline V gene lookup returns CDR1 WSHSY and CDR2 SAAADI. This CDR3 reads CASSDRQGYTGELFF. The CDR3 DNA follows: TGTGCCAGCAGTGATCGGCAGGGGTACACCGGGGAGCTGTTTTTT.

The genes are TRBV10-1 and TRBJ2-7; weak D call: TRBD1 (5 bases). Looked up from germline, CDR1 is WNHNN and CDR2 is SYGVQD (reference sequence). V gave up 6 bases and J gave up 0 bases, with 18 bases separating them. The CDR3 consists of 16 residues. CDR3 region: CASSDSLDWASYEQYF. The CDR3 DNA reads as TGCGCCAGCAGCGACAGCTTAGATTGGGCCTCCTACGAGCAGTACTTC.

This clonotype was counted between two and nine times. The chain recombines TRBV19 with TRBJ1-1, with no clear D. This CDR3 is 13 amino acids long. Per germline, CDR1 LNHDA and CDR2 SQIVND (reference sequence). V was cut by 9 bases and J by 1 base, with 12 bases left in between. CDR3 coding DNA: TGTGCCAGCATAGGGAATACGAACACTGAAGCTTTCTTT. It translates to CASIGNTNTEAFF.

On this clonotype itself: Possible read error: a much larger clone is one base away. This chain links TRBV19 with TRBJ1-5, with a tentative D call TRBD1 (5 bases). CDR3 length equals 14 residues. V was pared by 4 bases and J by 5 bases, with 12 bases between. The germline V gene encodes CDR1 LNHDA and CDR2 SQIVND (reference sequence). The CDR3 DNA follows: TGTGCCAGTAGTACGGGCAGGGCTTATCAGCCCCAGCATTTT. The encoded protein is CASSTGRAYQPQHF.

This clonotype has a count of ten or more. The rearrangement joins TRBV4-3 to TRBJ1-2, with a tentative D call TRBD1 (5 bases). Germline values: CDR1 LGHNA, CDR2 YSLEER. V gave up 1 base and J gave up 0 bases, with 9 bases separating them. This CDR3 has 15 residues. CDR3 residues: CASSQVGRANYGYTF. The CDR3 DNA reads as TGCGCCAGCAGCCAAGTAGGCAGGGCTAACTATGGCTACACCTTC.

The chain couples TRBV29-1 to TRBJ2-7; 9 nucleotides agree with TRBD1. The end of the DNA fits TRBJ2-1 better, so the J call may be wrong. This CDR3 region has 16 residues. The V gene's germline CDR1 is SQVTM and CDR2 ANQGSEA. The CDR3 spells CSVELTTGGHHNEQFF. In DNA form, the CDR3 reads TGCAGCGTTGAACTCACGACAGGGGGGCACCACAATGAGCAGTTCTTC.

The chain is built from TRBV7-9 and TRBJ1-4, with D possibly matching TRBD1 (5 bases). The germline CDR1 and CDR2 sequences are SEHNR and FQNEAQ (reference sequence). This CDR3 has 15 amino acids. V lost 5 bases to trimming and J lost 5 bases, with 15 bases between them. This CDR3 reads CASSRSWGGNEKLFF. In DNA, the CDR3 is TGTGCCAGCAGCCGCTCATGGGGGGGGAATGAAAAACTGTTTTTT. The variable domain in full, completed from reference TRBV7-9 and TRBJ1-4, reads DTGVSQNPRHKITKRGQNVTFRCDPISEHNRLYWYRQTLGQGPEFLTYFQNEAQLEKSRLLSDRFSAERPKGSFSTLEIQRTEQGDSAMYLCASSRSWGGNEKLFFGSGTQLSVL.

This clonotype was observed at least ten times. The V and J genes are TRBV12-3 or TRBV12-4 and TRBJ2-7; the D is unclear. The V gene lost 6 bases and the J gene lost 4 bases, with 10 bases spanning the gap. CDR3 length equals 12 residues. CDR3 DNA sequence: TGTGCCAGCAGCTTTTTGGGGTACGAGCAGTACTTC. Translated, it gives CASSFLGYEQYF.

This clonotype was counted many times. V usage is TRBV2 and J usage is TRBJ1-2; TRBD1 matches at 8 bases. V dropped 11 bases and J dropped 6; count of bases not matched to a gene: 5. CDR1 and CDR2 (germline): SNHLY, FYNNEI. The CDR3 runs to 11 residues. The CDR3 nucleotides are TGTGCCCGCGGACAGGGTAATGGCTACACCTTC. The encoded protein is CARGQGNGYTF. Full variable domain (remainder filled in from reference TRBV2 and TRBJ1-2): EPEVTQTPSHQVTQMGQEVILRCVPISNHLYFYWYRQILGQKVEFLVSFYNNEISEKSEIFDDQFSVERPDGSNFTLKIRSTKLEDSAMYFCARGQGNGYTFGSGTRLTVV.

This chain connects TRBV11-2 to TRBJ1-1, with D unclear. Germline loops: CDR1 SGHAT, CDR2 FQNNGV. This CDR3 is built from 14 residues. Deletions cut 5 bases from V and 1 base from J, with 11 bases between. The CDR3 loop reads CASSAYLGNTEAFF. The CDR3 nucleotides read TGTGCCAGCAGCGCATATCTAGGGAACACTGAAGCTTTCTTT.

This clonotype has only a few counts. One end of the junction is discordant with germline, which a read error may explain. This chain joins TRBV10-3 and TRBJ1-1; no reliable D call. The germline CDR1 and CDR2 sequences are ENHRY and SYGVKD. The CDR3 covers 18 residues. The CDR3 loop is CASSLFSSILLKNTEAFF. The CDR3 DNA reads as TGTGCCAGCAGTCTGTTCTCTTCCATTCTCTTGAAGAACACTGAAGCTTTCTTT.

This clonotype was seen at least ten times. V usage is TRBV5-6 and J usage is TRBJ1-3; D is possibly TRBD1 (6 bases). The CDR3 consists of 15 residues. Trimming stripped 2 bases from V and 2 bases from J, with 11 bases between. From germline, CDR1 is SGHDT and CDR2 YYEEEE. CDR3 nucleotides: TGTGCCAGCAGCTTTAACAGGGTGCCTGGAAACACCATATATTTT. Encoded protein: CASSFNRVPGNTIYF.

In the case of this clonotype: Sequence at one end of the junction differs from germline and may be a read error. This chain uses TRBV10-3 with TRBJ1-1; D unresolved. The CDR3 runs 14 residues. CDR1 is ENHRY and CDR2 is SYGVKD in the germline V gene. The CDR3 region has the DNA TGTGCCAGCAGTTACCCCCCTCGCCTGGGTGAAGCTTTCTTT. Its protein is CASSYPPRLGEAFF.

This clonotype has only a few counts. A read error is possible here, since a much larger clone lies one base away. The CDR3: CASSYQGNSPLHF. The CDR3 coding sequence is TGTGCCAGCAGTTACCAAGGGAATTCACCCCTCCACTTT. The chain employs TRBV12-3 or TRBV12-4 and TRBJ1-6; no firm D call. The CDR3 loop spans 13 amino acids. V lost 4 bases, J lost 7 bases, and 8 bases lay in between.